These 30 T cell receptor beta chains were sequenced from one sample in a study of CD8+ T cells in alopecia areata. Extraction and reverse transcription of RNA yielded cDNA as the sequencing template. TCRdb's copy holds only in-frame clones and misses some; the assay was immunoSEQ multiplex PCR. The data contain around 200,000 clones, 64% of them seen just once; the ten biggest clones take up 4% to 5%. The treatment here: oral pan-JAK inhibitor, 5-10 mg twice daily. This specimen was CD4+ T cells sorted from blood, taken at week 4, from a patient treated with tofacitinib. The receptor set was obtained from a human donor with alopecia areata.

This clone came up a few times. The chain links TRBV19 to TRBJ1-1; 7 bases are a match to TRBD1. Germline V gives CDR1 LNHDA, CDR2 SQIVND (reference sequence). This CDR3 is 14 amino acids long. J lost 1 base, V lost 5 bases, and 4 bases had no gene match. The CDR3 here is CASSPRDRNTEAFF. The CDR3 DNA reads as TGTGCCAGTAGTCCACGGGACAGGAACACTGAAGCTTTCTTT.

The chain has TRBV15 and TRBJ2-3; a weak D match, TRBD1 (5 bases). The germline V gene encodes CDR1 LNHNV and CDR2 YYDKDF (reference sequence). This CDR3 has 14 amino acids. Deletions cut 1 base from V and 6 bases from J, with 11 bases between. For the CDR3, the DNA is TGTGCCACCAGCAGAGCGCAGGGTATGGATACGCAGTATTTT. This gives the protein CATSRAQGMDTQYF.

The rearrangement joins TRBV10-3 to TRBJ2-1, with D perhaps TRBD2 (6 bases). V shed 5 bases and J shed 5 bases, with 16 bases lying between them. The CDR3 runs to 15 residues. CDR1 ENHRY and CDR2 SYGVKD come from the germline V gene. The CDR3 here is CAISITGTGNNEQFF. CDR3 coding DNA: TGTGCCATCAGTATAACCGGGACTGGAAACAATGAGCAGTTCTTC.

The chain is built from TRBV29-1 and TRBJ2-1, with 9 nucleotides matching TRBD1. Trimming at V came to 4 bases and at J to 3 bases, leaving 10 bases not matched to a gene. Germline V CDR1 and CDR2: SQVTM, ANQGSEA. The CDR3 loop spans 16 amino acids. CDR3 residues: CSVGPGTGFGYNEQFF. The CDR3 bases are TGCAGCGTTGGTCCCGGGACAGGGTTCGGCTACAATGAGCAGTTCTTC.

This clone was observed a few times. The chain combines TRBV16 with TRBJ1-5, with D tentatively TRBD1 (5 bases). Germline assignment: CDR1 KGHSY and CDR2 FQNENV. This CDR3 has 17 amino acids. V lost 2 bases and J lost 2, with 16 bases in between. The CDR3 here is CASSQGVWQGGNQPQHF. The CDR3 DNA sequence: TGTGCCAGCAGCCAAGGGGTATGGCAGGGTGGCAATCAGCCCCAGCATTTT.

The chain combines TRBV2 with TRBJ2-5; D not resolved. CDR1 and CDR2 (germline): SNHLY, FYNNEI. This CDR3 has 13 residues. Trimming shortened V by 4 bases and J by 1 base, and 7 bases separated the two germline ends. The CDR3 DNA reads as TGTGCCAGCAGTGGGGGATTCCAAGAGACCCAGTACTTC. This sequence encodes CASSGGFQETQYF.

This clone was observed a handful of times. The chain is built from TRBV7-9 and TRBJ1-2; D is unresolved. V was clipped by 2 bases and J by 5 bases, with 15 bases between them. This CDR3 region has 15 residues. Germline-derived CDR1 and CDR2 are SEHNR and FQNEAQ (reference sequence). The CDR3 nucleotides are TGTGCCAGCAGCTTACGTGGCTCCCCAGAGTATGGCTACACCTTC. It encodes CASSLRGSPEYGYTF.

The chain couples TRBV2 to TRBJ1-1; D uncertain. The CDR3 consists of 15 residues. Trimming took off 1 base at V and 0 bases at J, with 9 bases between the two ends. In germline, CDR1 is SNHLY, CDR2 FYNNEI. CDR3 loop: CASSEGWSMNTEAFF. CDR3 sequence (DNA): TGTGCCAGCAGTGAAGGCTGGTCGATGAACACTGAAGCTTTCTTT. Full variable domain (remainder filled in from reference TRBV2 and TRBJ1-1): EPEVTQTPSHQVTQMGQEVILRCVPISNHLYFYWYRQILGQKVEFLVSFYNNEISEKSEIFDDQFSVERPDGSNFTLKIRSTKLEDSAMYFCASSEGWSMNTEAFFGQGTRLTVV.

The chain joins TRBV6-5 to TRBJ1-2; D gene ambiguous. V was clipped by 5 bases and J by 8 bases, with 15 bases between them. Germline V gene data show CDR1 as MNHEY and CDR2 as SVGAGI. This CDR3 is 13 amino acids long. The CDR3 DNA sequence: TGTGCCAGCAGTAGCGACAACTCTGGGGGCTACACCTTC. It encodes CASSSDNSGGYTF.

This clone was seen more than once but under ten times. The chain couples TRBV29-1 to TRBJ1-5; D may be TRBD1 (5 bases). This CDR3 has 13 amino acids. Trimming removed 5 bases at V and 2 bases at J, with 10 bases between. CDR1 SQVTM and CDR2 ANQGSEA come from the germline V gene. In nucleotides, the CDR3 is TGCAGCGTTAAGGGGTTAGGCAATCAGCCCCAGCATTTT. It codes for CSVKGLGNQPQHF. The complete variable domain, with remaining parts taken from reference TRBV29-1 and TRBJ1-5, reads SAVISQKPSRDICQRGTSLTIQCQVDSQVTMMFWYRQQPGQSLTLIATANQGSEATYESGFVIDKFPISRPNLTFSTLTVSNMSPEDSSIYLCSVKGLGNQPQHFGDGTRLSIL.

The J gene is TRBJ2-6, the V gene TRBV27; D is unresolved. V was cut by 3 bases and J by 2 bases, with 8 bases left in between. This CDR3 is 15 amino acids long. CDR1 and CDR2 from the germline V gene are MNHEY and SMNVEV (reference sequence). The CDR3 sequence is CASSFVSAGANVLTF. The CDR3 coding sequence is TGTGCCAGCAGTTTTGTCAGTGCTGGGGCCAACGTCCTGACTTTC.

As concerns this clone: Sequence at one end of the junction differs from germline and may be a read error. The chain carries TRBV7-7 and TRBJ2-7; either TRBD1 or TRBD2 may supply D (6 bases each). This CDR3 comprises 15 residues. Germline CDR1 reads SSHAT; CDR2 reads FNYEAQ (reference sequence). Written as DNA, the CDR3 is TGTGCTAGCAGCTTAGGGACTGGGGGACACTACGAGCAGTACTTC. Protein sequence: CASSLGTGGHYEQYF.

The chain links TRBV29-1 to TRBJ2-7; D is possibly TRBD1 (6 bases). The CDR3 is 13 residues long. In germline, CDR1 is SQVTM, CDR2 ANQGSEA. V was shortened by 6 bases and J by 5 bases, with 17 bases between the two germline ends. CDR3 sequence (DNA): TGCAGCGTCCAGACAGGCCTCCTCAACGAGCAGTACTTC. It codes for CSVQTGLLNEQYF.

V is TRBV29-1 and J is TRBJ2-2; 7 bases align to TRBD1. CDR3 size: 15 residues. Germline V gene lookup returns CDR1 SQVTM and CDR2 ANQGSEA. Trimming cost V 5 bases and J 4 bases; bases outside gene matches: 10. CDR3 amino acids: CSVLPAAGGTGELFF. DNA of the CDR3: TGCAGCGTTCTTCCAGCGGCAGGGGGCACCGGGGAGCTGTTTTTT.

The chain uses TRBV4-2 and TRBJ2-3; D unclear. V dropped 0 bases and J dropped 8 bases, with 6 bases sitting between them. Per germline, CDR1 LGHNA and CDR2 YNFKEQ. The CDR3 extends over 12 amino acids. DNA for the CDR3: TGTGCCAGCAGCCAAGACGGTGGTACGCAGTATTTT. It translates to CASSQDGGTQYF.

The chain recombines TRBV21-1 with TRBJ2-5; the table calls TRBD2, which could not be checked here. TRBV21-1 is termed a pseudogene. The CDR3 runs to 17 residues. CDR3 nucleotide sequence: TGTGCCAGCAGCAAAGAGGCAGCGGGGGGGCCTACAGAGACCCAGTACTTC. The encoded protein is CASSKEAAGGPTETQYF.

The CDR3 region is CSVLLGRVYEQYF. CDR3 nucleotide sequence: TGCAGCGTCCTCCTTGGCAGGGTCTACGAGCAGTACTTC. The chain is built from TRBV29-1 and TRBJ2-7, with D possibly being TRBD1 (5 bases). Germline values: CDR1 SQVTM, CDR2 ANQGSEA. There are 13 residues in the CDR3. With 6 bases removed from V and 3 bases from J, the gap between germline ends came to 15 bases.

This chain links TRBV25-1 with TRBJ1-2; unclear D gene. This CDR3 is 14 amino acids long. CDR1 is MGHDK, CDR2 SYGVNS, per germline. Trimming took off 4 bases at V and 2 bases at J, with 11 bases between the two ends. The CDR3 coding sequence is TGTGCCAGCAGTGTCTCCCCGTCCAACTATGGCTACACCTTC. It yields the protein CASSVSPSNYGYTF.

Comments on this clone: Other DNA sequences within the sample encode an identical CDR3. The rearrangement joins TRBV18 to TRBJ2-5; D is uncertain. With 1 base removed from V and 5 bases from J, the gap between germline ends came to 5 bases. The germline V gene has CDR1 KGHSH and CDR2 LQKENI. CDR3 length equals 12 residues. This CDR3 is CASSPLAETQYF. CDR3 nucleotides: TGTGCCAGCTCACCACTGGCCGAGACCCAGTACTTC.

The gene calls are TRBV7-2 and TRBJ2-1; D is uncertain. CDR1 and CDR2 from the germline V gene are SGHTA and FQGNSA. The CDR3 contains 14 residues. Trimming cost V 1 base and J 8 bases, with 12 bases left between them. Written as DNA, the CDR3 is TGTGCCAGCAGCTTAGAGGTCTTGAGCGATGAGCAGTTCTTC. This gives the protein CASSLEVLSDEQFF.

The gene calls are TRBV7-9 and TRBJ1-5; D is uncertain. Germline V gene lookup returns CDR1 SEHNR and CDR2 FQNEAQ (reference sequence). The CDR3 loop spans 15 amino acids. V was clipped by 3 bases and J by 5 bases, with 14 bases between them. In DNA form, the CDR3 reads TGTGCCAGCAGCTTGGACGGGCTAAGCGATCAGCCCCAGCATTTT. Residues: CASSLDGLSDQPQHF.

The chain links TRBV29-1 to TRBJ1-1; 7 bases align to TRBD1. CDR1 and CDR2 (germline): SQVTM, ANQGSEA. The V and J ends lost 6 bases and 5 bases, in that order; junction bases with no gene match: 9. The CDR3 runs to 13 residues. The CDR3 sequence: CSVGEGAITEAFF. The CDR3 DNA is TGCAGCGTGGGGGAGGGGGCGATTACTGAAGCTTTCTTT.

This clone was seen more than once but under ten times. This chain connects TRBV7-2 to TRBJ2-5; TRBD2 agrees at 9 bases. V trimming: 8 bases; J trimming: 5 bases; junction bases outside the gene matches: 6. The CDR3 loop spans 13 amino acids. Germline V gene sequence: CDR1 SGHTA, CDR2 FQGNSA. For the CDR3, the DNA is TGTGCCAGCCGAGCGGGGGGCAGGGAGACCCAGTACTTC. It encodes CASRAGGRETQYF.

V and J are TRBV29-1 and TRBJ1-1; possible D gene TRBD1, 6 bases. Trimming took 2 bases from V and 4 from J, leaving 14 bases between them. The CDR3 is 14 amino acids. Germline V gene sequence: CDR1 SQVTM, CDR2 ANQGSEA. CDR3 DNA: TGCAGCGTTGAACGGGGGGCGGGTAGCACTGAAGCTTTCTTT. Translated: CSVERGAGSTEAFF.

CDR3 loop: CASSQEQAVRGYTF. In DNA form, the CDR3 reads TGTGCCAGCAGCCAGGAGCAGGCGGTTCGTGGCTACACCTTC. The V call is TRBV5-4, the J call TRBJ1-2; D not resolved. The germline gives CDR1 SGHNT, CDR2 YYREEE (reference sequence). V shed 4 bases and J shed 7 bases, with 17 bases lying between them. The CDR3 is 14 amino acids.

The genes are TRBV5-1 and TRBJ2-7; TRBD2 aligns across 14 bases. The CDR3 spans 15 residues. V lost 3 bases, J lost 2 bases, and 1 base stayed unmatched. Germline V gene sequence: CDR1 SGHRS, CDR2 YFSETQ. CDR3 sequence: CASSSGLAGAYEQYF. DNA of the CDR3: TGCGCCAGCAGCTCGGGACTAGCGGGGGCCTACGAGCAGTACTTC.

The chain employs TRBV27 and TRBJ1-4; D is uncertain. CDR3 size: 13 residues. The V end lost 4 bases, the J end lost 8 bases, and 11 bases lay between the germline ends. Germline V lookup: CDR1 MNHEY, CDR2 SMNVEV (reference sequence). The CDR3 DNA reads TGTGCCAGCAGTTCGTCGAGGAAGGAAAAACTGTTTTTT. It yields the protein CASSSSRKEKLFF. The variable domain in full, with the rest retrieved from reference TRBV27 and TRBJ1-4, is EAQVTQNPRYLITVTGKKLTVTCSQNMNHEYMSWYRQDPGLGLRQIYYSMNVEVTDKGDVPEGYKVSRKEKRNFPLILESPSPNQTSLYFCASSSSRKEKLFFGSGTQLSVL.

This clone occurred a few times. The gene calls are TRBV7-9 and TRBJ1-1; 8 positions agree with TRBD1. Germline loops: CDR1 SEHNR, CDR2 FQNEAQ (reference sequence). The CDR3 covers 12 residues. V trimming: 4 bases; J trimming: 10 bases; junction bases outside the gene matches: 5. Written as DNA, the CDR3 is TGTGCCAGCAGCTCCACAGGGGGGCGAGCTTTCTTT. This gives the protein CASSSTGGRAFF.

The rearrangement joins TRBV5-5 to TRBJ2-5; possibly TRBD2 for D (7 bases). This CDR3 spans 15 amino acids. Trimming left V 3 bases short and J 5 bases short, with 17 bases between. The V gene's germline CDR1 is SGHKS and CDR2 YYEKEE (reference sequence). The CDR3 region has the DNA TGTGCCAGCAGCTCGCAAGGGGGGGCGCGGGAGACCCAGTACTTC. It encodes CASSSQGGARETQYF.

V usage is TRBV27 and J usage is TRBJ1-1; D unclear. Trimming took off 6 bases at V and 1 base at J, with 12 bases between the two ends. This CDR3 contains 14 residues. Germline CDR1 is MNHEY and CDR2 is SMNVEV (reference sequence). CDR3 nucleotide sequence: TGTGCCAGCAGATACCCCGGGAAGAACACTGAAGCTTTCTTT. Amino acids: CASRYPGKNTEAFF.